This passage covers 12 T cell receptor beta chains from one sample sequenced in a study of Ad26.COV2.S vaccination and SARS-CoV-2 variants. As for treatment: over 15 received Ad26.COV2.S at low or high dose, single or two shots; about 5 received placebo; per-sample allocation not given. The investigators took samples on day 63 after the first vaccine or placebo injection. Sequenced by immunoSEQ multiplex PCR; TCRdb stores in-frame clones only, minus some. This table holds a few hundred thousand clones, around 86% found once. Sample: peripheral blood, taken in a trial of Ad26.COV2.S vaccine versus placebo. The receptors here all came from a person aged 18-65 years who received the Ad26.COV2.S COVID-19 vaccine or a placebo.

The V and J genes are TRBV3-1 (or the pseudogene TRBV3-2) and TRBJ1-2; TRBD1 matches 9 bases. CDR3 length: 17 amino acids. Germline V gene data show CDR1 as LGHDT and CDR2 as YNNKEL (reference sequence). V shed 4 bases, J shed 5 bases, and the junction held 14 bases outside the gene matches. DNA for the CDR3: TGTGCCAGCAGCCTCCGGGACAGGGCTTTGGAGAGGTATGGCTACACCTTC. It translates to CASSLRDRALERYGYTF.

V usage is TRBV6-1 and J usage is TRBJ1-1, with D unclear. This CDR3 region has 14 residues. V lost 3 bases to trimming and J lost 6 bases, with 14 bases between them. The germline gives CDR1 MNHNS, CDR2 SASEGT. CDR3 nucleotides: TGTGCCAGCAGTGACCCCCCCGGAATCGCTGAAGCTTTCTTT. Its protein product is CASSDPPGIAEAFF.

The chain has TRBV4-1 and TRBJ2-2; 7 bases line up with TRBD1. The V segment lost 4 bases and the J segment 2 bases; nucleotides outside the gene matches: 10. This CDR3 region has 17 residues. Germline V lookup: CDR1 MGHRA, CDR2 YSYEKL. The CDR3 protein is CASSRQADRANTGELFF. The DNA of the CDR3 is TGCGCCAGCAGCCGTCAAGCCGACAGGGCAAACACCGGGGAGCTGTTTTTT.

The V and J genes are TRBV7-6 and TRBJ2-1; possible D gene TRBD2, 6 bases. V was clipped by 0 bases and J by 12 bases, with 12 bases between them. Looked up from germline, CDR1 is SGHVS and CDR2 is FNYEAQ. This CDR3 contains 13 residues. CDR3 nucleotide sequence: TGTGCCAGCAGCTTAGCTGGTTCCGGGGGGCAGTTCTTC. This translates into CASSLAGSGGQFF.

The chain links TRBV5-5 to TRBJ2-3; TRBD2 matches at 9 bases. CDR1 is SGHKS and CDR2 is YYEKEE in the germline V gene (reference sequence). Unmatched junction bases numbered 10, after V lost 0 bases and J lost 2 bases. This CDR3 is built from 18 residues. DNA of the CDR3: TGTGCCAGCAGCTTGGGAGAGGCGACTAGCGGATCCACAGATACGCAGTATTTT. As protein: CASSLGEATSGSTDTQYF.

The chain couples TRBV6-5 to TRBJ1-6; no definite D call. This CDR3 comprises 12 residues. Trimming took off 6 bases at V and 11 bases at J, with 11 bases between the two ends. CDR1 and CDR2 from the germline V gene are MNHEY and SVGAGI. The CDR3 sequence: CASSPGRPPLHF. DNA for the CDR3: TGTGCCAGCAGCCCAGGACGTCCACCCCTCCACTTT.

The rearrangement links TRBV4-1 to TRBJ2-2, with 7 bases matching TRBD1. There are 16 residues in the CDR3. V lost 3 bases, J lost 3 bases, and 7 bases stayed unmatched. Germline CDR1 reads MGHRA; CDR2 reads YSYEKL. The CDR3 spells CASSHSWQGDTGELFF. Here the CDR3 DNA reads TGCGCCAGCAGCCACTCGTGGCAGGGGGACACCGGGGAGCTGTTTTTT.

This rearrangement joins TRBV6-5 to TRBJ2-3, with 9 bases that match TRBD2. This CDR3 contains 16 residues. J lost 2 bases, V lost 2 bases, and 5 bases had no gene match. CDR1 is MNHEY and CDR2 is SVGAGI in the germline V gene. The CDR3 DNA reads as TGTGCCAGCAGTTACGGGCGGGGGGGCCTCACAGATACGCAGTATTTT. Its protein product is CASSYGRGGLTDTQYF.

The chain couples TRBV3-1 (or the pseudogene TRBV3-2) to TRBJ1-2; D is possibly TRBD1 (6 bases). Germline V gene data show CDR1 as LGHDT and CDR2 as YNNKEL (reference sequence). The CDR3 runs 14 residues. V was cut by 0 bases and J by 12 bases, with 17 bases left in between. As DNA, the CDR3 is TGTGCCAGCAGCCAAGACCCGGACAGTAGGTTTGACACCTTC. Protein product: CASSQDPDSRFDTF.

The V and J genes are TRBV27 and TRBJ2-1, with 9 positions matching TRBD1. Germline loops: CDR1 MNHEY, CDR2 SMNVEV (reference sequence). This CDR3 is 15 amino acids long. The V and J ends lost 9 bases and 6 bases, in that order; junction bases with no gene match: 12. CDR3 DNA sequence: TGTGCCAGTCGGCCCCGGGACAGGGTTTTCAATGAGCAGTTCTTC. It specifies CASRPRDRVFNEQFF.

CDR3 sequence: CAWRLGTGTEAFF. CDR3 nucleotides: TGTGCCTGGAGACTGGGGACAGGCACTGAAGCTTTCTTT. This chain links TRBV30 with TRBJ1-1, with TRBD1 matching 8 bases. This CDR3 spans 13 amino acids. The germline gives CDR1 GTSNPN, CDR2 SVGIG (reference sequence). With V trimmed by 3 bases and J by 4 bases, 4 bases remained unmatched.

This chain joins TRBV27 and TRBJ1-6, with TRBD1 matching 9 bases. V trimming: 5 bases; J trimming: 9 bases; junction bases outside the gene matches: 5. The CDR3 runs to 14 residues. Germline assignment: CDR1 MNHEY and CDR2 SMNVEV (reference sequence). The DNA of the CDR3 is TGTGCCAGCAGTCCCCCGGACAGGGGTTCACCCCTCCACTTT. Amino acid sequence: CASSPPDRGSPLHF.